Listed here are 27 T cell receptor beta chains from one sample, sequenced in a study of T cell responses to AZD1222 COVID-19 vaccine. Assay used: immunoSEQ multiplex PCR; TCRdb lists only in-frame clones, some missing. Of around 70,000 clones detected, 88% appear once; the ten largest clones hold more than 4.5%. Sample: peripheral blood, taken 28 days after the second dose of the MenACWY control vaccine. The receptors come from an adult who received the MenACWY meningococcal vaccine as a control.

The rearrangement joins TRBV10-3 to TRBJ1-2; a weak D match, TRBD1 (6 bases). The CDR3 has 12 amino acids. The germline V gene encodes CDR1 ENHRY and CDR2 SYGVKD. The V gene lost 10 bases and the J gene lost 4 bases, with 13 bases spanning the gap. This chain's CDR3 is CASRQDGYGYTF. The CDR3 DNA sequence: TGTGCCAGCCGACAGGATGGCTATGGCTACACCTTC.

This sequence joins TRBV4-3 and TRBJ1-4, with D tentatively TRBD1 (6 bases). The germline V gene has CDR1 LGHNA and CDR2 YSLEER. CDR3 length: 15 amino acids. V shed 4 bases and J shed 4 bases, with 13 bases lying between them. The CDR3 protein is CASSPRGTLNEKLFF. In nucleotides, the CDR3 is TGCGCCAGCAGCCCTAGGGGGACACTTAATGAAAAACTGTTTTTT.

The chain combines TRBV10-3 with TRBJ1-2; D is undetermined. Trimming pared 5 bases from V and 0 bases from J, leaving 10 bases between. Per the germline V gene, CDR1 is ENHRY and CDR2 is SYGVKD. This CDR3 comprises 14 residues. As DNA, the CDR3 is TGTGCCATCAGTCCCTCGACCCCTAACTATGGCTACACCTTC. Translation: CAISPSTPNYGYTF.

This chain joins TRBV5-4 and TRBJ2-5; D perhaps matches TRBD2 (5 bases). Germline V gene data show CDR1 as SGHNT and CDR2 as YYREEE (reference sequence). This CDR3 contains 12 residues. V dropped 2 bases and J dropped 7 bases, with 9 bases sitting between them. Written as DNA, the CDR3 is TGTGCCAGCAGCTTTGACCGGGGGACCCAGTACTTC. Translation: CASSFDRGTQYF.

The chain joins TRBV13 to TRBJ1-2; D gene ambiguous. Trimming removed 0 bases from V and 0 bases from J, with 8 bases in between. Germline V gene lookup returns CDR1 PRHDT and CDR2 FYEKMQ (reference sequence). The CDR3 is made up of 15 amino acids. The DNA of the CDR3 is TGTGCCAGCAGCTTAGGCAGGACCACTAACTATGGCTACACCTTC. Its translation: CASSLGRTTNYGYTF.

The J gene is TRBJ2-5, the V gene TRBV6-5; the D gene is possibly TRBD1 (7 bases). The CDR3 is made up of 12 amino acids. V dropped 6 bases and J dropped 5 bases, with 10 bases sitting between them. Germline CDR1 reads MNHEY; CDR2 reads SVGAGI. In nucleotides, the CDR3 is TGTGCCAGCAGCCAGGGGGGTGAGACCCAGTACTTC. Translation: CASSQGGETQYF.

This clone was seen only once. The gene calls are TRBV28 and TRBJ1-2; D possibly corresponds to TRBD1 (5 bases). Germline-derived CDR1 and CDR2 are MDHEN and SYDVKM. The length of the CDR3 is 16 residues. With 5 bases removed from V and 4 bases from J, the gap between germline ends came to 20 bases. The CDR3 loop reads CASSPSRGKDVYGYTF. CDR3 bases: TGTGCCAGCAGTCCTTCTCGGGGGAAGGACGTCTATGGCTACACCTTC.

V usage is TRBV10-2 and J usage is TRBJ1-4, with D perhaps matching TRBD1 (6 bases). The germline V and J ends were trimmed by 0 bases and 2 bases, with 10 bases remaining between them. This CDR3 has 16 amino acids. CDR1 and CDR2 from the germline V gene are WSHSY and SAAADI. This chain's CDR3 is CASSESIGGTNEKLFF. The CDR3 DNA reads TGCGCCAGCAGTGAGTCGATAGGGGGGACTAATGAAAAACTGTTTTTT.

The chain couples TRBV30 to TRBJ2-3; D ambiguous. This CDR3 is 12 amino acids long. The germline CDR1 and CDR2 sequences are GTSNPN and SVGIG (reference sequence). Trimming took off 0 bases at V and 6 bases at J, with 7 bases between the two ends. The CDR3 DNA sequence: TGTGCCTGGAGTGTAGGTTGGGATACGCAGTATTTT. Its translation is CAWSVGWDTQYF.

The rearrangement joins TRBV30 to TRBJ2-7; D possibly corresponds to TRBD1 (6 bases). The V gene lost 3 bases and the J gene lost 3 bases, with 12 bases spanning the gap. The CDR3 spans 13 residues. Looked up from germline, CDR1 is GTSNPN and CDR2 is SVGIG (reference sequence). The CDR3 loop reads CAWRGAVDYEQYF. For the CDR3, the DNA is TGTGCCTGGAGGGGGGCGGTTGACTACGAGCAGTACTTC.

The genes are TRBV7-2 and TRBJ2-2; D is possibly TRBD2 (5 bases). CDR1 and CDR2 (germline): SGHTA, FQGNSA. The CDR3 length is 14 residues. V lost 5 bases to trimming and J lost 5 bases, with 12 bases between them. CDR3 in DNA: TGTGCCAGCAGCACGCGCCGAGGGACCGGGGAGCTGTTTTTT. Its translation is CASSTRRGTGELFF. Using reference TRBV7-2 and TRBJ2-2 for the parts outside the CDR3, the full variable domain is GAGVSQSPSNKVTEKGKDVELRCDPISGHTALYWYRQSLGQGLEFLIYFQGNSAPDKSGLPSDRFSAERTGGSVSTLTIQRTQQEDSAVYLCASSTRRGTGELFFGEGSRLTVL.

CDR3 residues: CATSSGGSYEQYF. Here the CDR3 DNA reads TGTGCCACCTCTAGCGGGGGGTCCTACGAGCAGTACTTC. The genes are TRBV10-3 and TRBJ2-7, with TRBD2 identical over 11 bases. CDR3 length: 13 residues. CDR1 is ENHRY, CDR2 SYGVKD, per germline. Trimming cost V 10 bases and J 1 base; bases outside gene matches: 3.

The chain is built from TRBV29-1 and TRBJ2-1; the D gene is possibly TRBD1 (5 bases). The CDR3 contains 14 residues. Germline CDR1 and CDR2: SQVTM and ANQGSEA. V was pared by 1 base and J by 6 bases, with 13 bases between. The CDR3 loop reads CSVEVTGDSNEQFF. The CDR3 DNA is TGCAGCGTTGAAGTAACAGGTGACAGCAATGAGCAGTTCTTC.

The V gene is TRBV7-2, the J gene TRBJ1-3; the match to TRBD1 covers 10 bases. V was clipped by 0 bases and J by 7 bases; unmatched bases: 6. The germline gives CDR1 SGHTA, CDR2 FQGNSA. This CDR3 has 16 amino acids. In DNA form, the CDR3 reads TGTGCCAGCAGCTTAGCGGTGGGACAGGGGTGGAACACCATATATTTT. This codes for CASSLAVGQGWNTIYF. Using reference TRBV7-2 and TRBJ1-3 for the parts outside the CDR3, the full variable domain is GAGVSQSPSNKVTEKGKDVELRCDPISGHTALYWYRQSLGQGLEFLIYFQGNSAPDKSGLPSDRFSAERTGGSVSTLTIQRTQQEDSAVYLCASSLAVGQGWNTIYFGEGSWLTVV.

The rearrangement links TRBV6-4 to TRBJ2-2; 8 bases are shared with TRBD2. CDR3 length equals 16 residues. J gave up 4 bases and V 8 bases, and 12 bases lay outside the gene matches. CDR1 and CDR2 from the germline V gene are MRHNA and SNTAGT. The chain's CDR3 is CASQLKSSGLTGELFF. The CDR3 region has the DNA TGTGCCAGCCAACTAAAATCTAGCGGGCTCACCGGGGAGCTGTTTTTT.

This clone was seen more than once but under ten times. CDR3 DNA: TGCGCCAGCAGCCCAGGGTACGAGCAGTACTTC. Translation gives CASSPGYEQYF. This chain joins TRBV10-2 and TRBJ2-7; possibly TRBD1 for D (5 bases). Germline V CDR1 and CDR2: WSHSY, SAAADI. The CDR3 has 11 amino acids. Trimming removed 6 bases from V and 4 bases from J, with 7 bases in between.

The chain has TRBV28 and TRBJ1-1; the D gene is possibly TRBD1 (6 bases). V lost 7 bases, J lost 3 bases, and 27 bases lay in between. Germline V gene lookup returns CDR1 MDHEN and CDR2 SYDVKM. The CDR3 runs 18 residues. The CDR3 DNA reads as TGTGCCAGCACCGTAGGGGGGGCCCAATTAGGGGCAGACACTGAAGCTTTCTTT. Its protein is CASTVGGAQLGADTEAFF.

The chain couples TRBV5-1 to TRBJ1-6; D is unresolved. Per the germline V gene, CDR1 is SGHRS and CDR2 is YFSETQ. Trimming removed 4 bases from V and 4 bases from J, with 9 bases in between. The CDR3 length is 14 residues. The CDR3 nucleotides are TGCGCCAGCAGCCCCGGGCAGTATAATTCACCCCTCCACTTT. It is translated as CASSPGQYNSPLHF.

This chain links TRBV18 with TRBJ1-2; D is perhaps TRBD1 (6 bases). The CDR3 sequence is 12 residues long. The germline V gene encodes CDR1 KGHSH and CDR2 LQKENI. V was trimmed by 3 bases and J by 8 bases, leaving 10 bases between them. CDR3 bases: TGTGCCAGCTCACCCCAGGGGCAGGGCTACACCTTC. Amino acid sequence: CASSPQGQGYTF.

The V gene is TRBV30, the J gene TRBJ1-5; D gene ambiguous. The CDR3 extends over 12 amino acids. V lost 5 bases, J lost 4 bases, and 9 bases lay in between. Germline V gene lookup returns CDR1 GTSNPN and CDR2 SVGIG (reference sequence). CDR3: CAWGSENQPQHF. The CDR3 coding sequence is TGTGCCTGGGGCTCCGAGAATCAGCCCCAGCATTTT.

This sequence joins TRBV3-1 (or the pseudogene TRBV3-2) and TRBJ1-2; unclear D gene. Trimming shortened V by 0 bases and J by 2 bases, and 13 bases separated the two germline ends. This CDR3 has 16 residues. Germline V CDR1 and CDR2: LGHDT, YNNKEL (reference sequence). CDR3 region: CASSQEWGGLNYGYTF. In DNA, the CDR3 is TGTGCCAGCAGCCAAGAATGGGGAGGTTTAAACTATGGCTACACCTTC.

The V and J genes are TRBV9 and TRBJ1-1; D is possibly TRBD1 (5 bases). Trimming took off 3 bases at V and 9 bases at J, with 21 bases between the two ends. CDR1 is SGDLS, CDR2 YYNGEE, per germline. The CDR3 consists of 15 residues. CDR3 loop: CASSGRDRHPSQAFF. The CDR3 DNA follows: TGTGCCAGCAGCGGCCGGGACCGACATCCTAGTCAAGCTTTCTTT.

The chain has TRBV29-1 and TRBJ1-5; D is ambiguous. The length of the CDR3 is 13 residues. Germline V CDR1 and CDR2: SQVTM, ANQGSEA. The V end lost 6 bases, the J end lost 4 bases, and 13 bases lay between the germline ends. The CDR3 spells CSVTNGINQPQHF. CDR3 DNA sequence: TGCAGCGTAACGAACGGGATAAATCAGCCCCAGCATTTT. Full variable domain (outside the CDR3, taken from reference TRBV29-1 and TRBJ1-5): SAVISQKPSRDICQRGTSLTIQCQVDSQVTMMFWYRQQPGQSLTLIATANQGSEATYESGFVIDKFPISRPNLTFSTLTVSNMSPEDSSIYLCSVTNGINQPQHFGDGTRLSIL.

This chain joins TRBV7-3 and TRBJ2-1; D remains ambiguous. Per the germline V gene, CDR1 is SGHTA and CDR2 is FQGTGA. This CDR3 has 12 amino acids. V was cut by 5 bases and J by 8 bases, with 10 bases left in between. The CDR3 DNA reads as TGTGCCAGCAGCAAACGCGGCGATGAGCAGTTCTTC. The encoded protein is CASSKRGDEQFF.

The CDR3 sequence is CASSPGGVISNQPQHF. The CDR3 DNA sequence: TGTGCCAGTAGCCCCGGGGGGGTGATCAGCAATCAGCCCCAGCATTTT. J is TRBJ1-5 and V is TRBV19; perhaps TRBD1 as D (5 bases). The CDR3 consists of 16 residues. The germline V gene encodes CDR1 LNHDA and CDR2 SQIVND (reference sequence). V lost 6 bases and J lost 1, with 16 bases in between. Complete variable domain (other parts from reference TRBV19 and TRBJ1-5): DGGITQSPKYLFRKEGQNVTLSCEQNLNHDAMYWYRQDPGQGLRLIYYSQIVNDFQKGDIAEGYSVSREKKESFPLTVTSAQKNPTAFYLCASSPGGVISNQPQHFGDGTRLSIL.

This sequence joins TRBV3-1 (or the pseudogene TRBV3-2) and TRBJ1-6, with 7 bases identical to TRBD1. Per germline, CDR1 LGHDT and CDR2 YNNKEL (reference sequence). The CDR3 spans 16 residues. The ends lost 5 bases at V and 8 bases at J; junction bases unmatched: 12. In nucleotides, the CDR3 is TGTGCCAGCAGCGACTTTTCCTACAGGGGTGATTCACCCCTCCACTTT. It codes for CASSDFSYRGDSPLHF.

This clone was counted a single time. This chain joins TRBV7-9 and TRBJ2-4; no clear D. The germline V gene encodes CDR1 SEHNR and CDR2 FQNEAQ (reference sequence). CDR3 length: 16 residues. The ends were cut back, 0 bases at V and 0 bases at J, with 9 bases in the middle. The CDR3 reads CASSLAGHLAKNIQYF. CDR3 nucleotides: TGTGCCAGCAGCTTAGCAGGCCACCTAGCCAAAAACATTCAGTACTTC.